This T cell receptor beta chain emerged from a study of cytomegalovirus exposure and HLA in healthy donors. The PCR made use of 60 Vbeta and 13 Jbeta primers. This table comes from immunoSEQ multiplex PCR, and its TCRdb copy is limited to in-frame clones, with some not included. The repertoire holds 85,000 to 100,000 clones, 60% to 85% seen once, with around 7.5% in the top ten. There are 14 residues in the CDR3. Trimming shortened V by 7 bases and J by 1 base, and 14 bases separated the two germline ends. The V gene's germline CDR1 is SGHNT and CDR2 YYREEE (reference sequence). Sequenced: PBMCs. The sequence was obtained from a man aged 45-65 years in good health and CMV-seropositive. The rearrangement joins TRBV5-4 to TRBJ2-5, with TRBD2 as a possible D gene (5 bases). The CDR3 nucleotides read TGTGCCAGCGGAGGACCGCTCGCCCAAGAGACCCAGTACTTC. Protein sequence: CASGGPLAQETQYF.